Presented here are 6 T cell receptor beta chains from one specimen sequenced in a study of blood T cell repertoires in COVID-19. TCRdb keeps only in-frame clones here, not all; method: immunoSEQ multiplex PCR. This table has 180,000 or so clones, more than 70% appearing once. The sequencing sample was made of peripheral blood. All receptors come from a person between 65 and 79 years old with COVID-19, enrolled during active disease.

As DNA, the CDR3 is TGTGCCAGCAGCCTTCGACAGGCAGAAGCTTTCTTT. Its translation: CASSLRQAEAFF. The rearrangement joins TRBV12-3 or TRBV12-4 to TRBJ1-1, with a possible D match to TRBD1 (6 bases). The ends were cut back, 6 bases at V and 8 bases at J, with 13 bases in the middle. The length of the CDR3 is 12 residues.

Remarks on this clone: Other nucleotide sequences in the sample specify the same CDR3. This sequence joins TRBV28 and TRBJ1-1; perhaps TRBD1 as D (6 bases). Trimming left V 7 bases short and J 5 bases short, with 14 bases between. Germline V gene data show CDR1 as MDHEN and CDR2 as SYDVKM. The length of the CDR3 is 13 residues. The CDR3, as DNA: TGTGCCAGCAAGCCAGCAGGGGTAACTGAAGCTTTCTTT. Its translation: CASKPAGVTEAFF.

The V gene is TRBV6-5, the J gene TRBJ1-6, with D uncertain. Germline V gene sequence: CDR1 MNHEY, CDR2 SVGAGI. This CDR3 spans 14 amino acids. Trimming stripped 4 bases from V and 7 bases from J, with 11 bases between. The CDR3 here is CASSSPLENSPLHF. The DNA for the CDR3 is TGTGCCAGCAGTTCTCCCCTAGAAAATTCACCCCTCCACTTT.

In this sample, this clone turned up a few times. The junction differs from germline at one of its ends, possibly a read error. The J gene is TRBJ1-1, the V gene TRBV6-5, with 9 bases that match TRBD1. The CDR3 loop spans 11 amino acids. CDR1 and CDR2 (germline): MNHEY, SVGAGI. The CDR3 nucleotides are TGTGCCAGCAGGGGACAGGGAGAAGGTTTCTTT. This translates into CASRGQGEGFF.

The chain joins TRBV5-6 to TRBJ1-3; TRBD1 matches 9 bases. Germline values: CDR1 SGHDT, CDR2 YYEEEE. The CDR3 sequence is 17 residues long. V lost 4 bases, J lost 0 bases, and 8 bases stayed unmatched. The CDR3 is CASSPPPGQGSGNTIYF. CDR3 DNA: TGTGCCAGCAGCCCGCCCCCGGGACAGGGCTCTGGAAACACCATATATTTT.

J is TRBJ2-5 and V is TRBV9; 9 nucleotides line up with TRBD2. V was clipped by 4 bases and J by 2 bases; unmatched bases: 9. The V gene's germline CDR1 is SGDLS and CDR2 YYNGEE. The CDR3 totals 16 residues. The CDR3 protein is CASSPRPLAGQETQYF. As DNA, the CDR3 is TGTGCCAGCAGCCCGCGGCCTCTAGCGGGGCAAGAGACCCAGTACTTC. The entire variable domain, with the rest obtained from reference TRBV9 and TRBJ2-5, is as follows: DSGVTQTPKHLITATGQRVTLRCSPRSGDLSVYWYQQSLDQGLQFLIQYYNGEERAKGNILERFSAQQFPDLHSELNLSSLELGDSALYFCASSPRPLAGQETQYFGPGTRLLVL.